These 5 T cell receptor beta chains share one sample of origin, sequenced in a study of CD8 T cells in ankylosing spondylitis. TCRdb used MiXCR to reprocess the 5' RACE reads, holding one entry per CDR3 protein. The repertoire has 300,000 to 400,000 distinct CDR3 sequences, around a tenth of them found once; the top ten carry about a tenth. Input material: blood, either unsorted or a sorted T cell fraction (not recorded which). Source of these receptors: a female donor with ankylosing spondylitis or in good health (not recorded which).

The rearrangement links TRBV27 to TRBJ2-1; TRBD1 aligns across 10 bases. Trimming took 6 bases from V and 10 from J; bases not matched to a gene: 12. Germline CDR1 MNHEY, CDR2 SMNVEV (reference sequence). This CDR3 region has 15 residues. The CDR3, as DNA: TGTGCCAGCAGCAGTGCCGGGACAGGGGCAGGGGAGCAGTTCTTC. Its translation is CASSSAGTGAGEQFF.

This clonotype has just one count. The V call is TRBV12-3 or TRBV12-4, the J call TRBJ1-2; D ambiguous. V was pared by 3 bases and J by 2 bases, with 10 bases between. The CDR3 spans 14 residues. CDR3 bases: TGTGCCAGCAGTTTGAGGGTGGCAAACTATGGCTACACCTTC. Its translation: CASSLRVANYGYTF.

This clonotype has at least ten counts. The chain combines TRBV28 with TRBJ2-7; D gene uncertain. The CDR3 is 11 residues long. V was cut by 6 bases and J by 5 bases, with 8 bases left in between. CDR1 and CDR2 (germline): MDHEN, SYDVKM. The CDR3 loop is CASRGLHEQYF. The DNA for the CDR3 is TGTGCCAGCAGGGGTTTGCACGAGCAGTACTTC.

To note about this clonotype: A much larger clone differs from this one at a single base, so this may be a read error. V is TRBV7-8 and J is TRBJ1-4, with TRBD1 identical over 7 bases. The germline gives CDR1 SGHVS, CDR2 FQNEAQ. The CDR3 sequence is 15 residues long. V lost 6 bases, J lost 3 bases, and 7 bases stayed unmatched. CDR3 residues: CASRLIGTANEKLFF. For the CDR3, the DNA is TGTGCCAGCAGACTTATCGGGACAGCTAATGAAAAACTGTTTTTT.

Worth noting for this clonotype: The junction shows a germline mismatch at one end, possibly a read error. CDR3 DNA: TGTGCCACCTGCAGAGTTCTAGCGGGAGTTGTCCAACCTGGCCAAGAGACCCAGTACTTC. Its translation: CATCRVLAGVVQPGQETQYF. J is TRBJ2-5 and V is TRBV15, with TRBD2 identical over 10 bases. The germline CDR1 and CDR2 sequences are LNHNV and YYDKDF (reference sequence). This CDR3 region has 20 residues.